This TCR beta chain was identified during a study of memory B cells and T cells in multiple sclerosis. This clone was found a few times. Its specificity is unknown. General study findings and limits: Clone-set sizes differed between compartments, so shared clonotype counts needed normalization.

CDR3 length: 15 residues. From germline, CDR1 is MNHNY and CDR2 SVGAGI (reference sequence). V was trimmed by 4 bases and J by 0 bases, leaving 10 bases between them. TCRdb keeps only in-frame clones here, not all; method: immunoSEQ multiplex PCR. The data hold roughly 14,000 clones, with 69% observed a single time. Specimen: memory (CD45RO+) CD4+ T cells from blood. The chain is built from TRBV6-6 and TRBJ1-5, with D tentatively TRBD1 (5 bases). The sequence was collected from a human donor with multiple sclerosis. CDR3 DNA sequence: TGTGCCAGCAGTTCCGGGGGTCCTAGCAATCAGCCCCAGCATTTT. Translation: CASSSGGPSNQPQHF.